This T cell receptor beta chain was sequenced in a study of blood T cell repertoires in COVID-19. Study in general: The samples span acute and convalescent COVID-19 from the United States, Italy and Spain. Nucleic acid was either cDNA or gDNA, and it came from T cells, B-cell-depleted T cells, or PBMCs.

Original analysis: Estimated nucleated cell counts came from reference gene primer amplification. The protocol was immunoSEQ multiplex PCR, while the TCRdb copy is restricted to in-frame clones and leaves out a portion. Clone size and the V and J calls come from that table; the DNA yielded D and trimming. The data hold around 200,000 clones, with roughly 90% observed a single time. V lost 1 base to trimming and J lost 3 bases; unmatched junction nucleotides: 7. Germline V gene data show CDR1 as LGHNA and CDR2 as YNFKEQ. This CDR3 is 16 amino acids long. The sequenced sample was peripheral blood. This TCR was recovered from a man aged 18 to 29 with active or convalescent COVID-19. V usage is TRBV4-2 and J usage is TRBJ2-7; 9 bases align to TRBD2. This CDR3 is CASSQGAGGPYYEQYF. The CDR3 nucleotides read TGTGCCAGCAGCCAAGGGGCGGGGGGGCCTTACTACGAGCAGTACTTC.